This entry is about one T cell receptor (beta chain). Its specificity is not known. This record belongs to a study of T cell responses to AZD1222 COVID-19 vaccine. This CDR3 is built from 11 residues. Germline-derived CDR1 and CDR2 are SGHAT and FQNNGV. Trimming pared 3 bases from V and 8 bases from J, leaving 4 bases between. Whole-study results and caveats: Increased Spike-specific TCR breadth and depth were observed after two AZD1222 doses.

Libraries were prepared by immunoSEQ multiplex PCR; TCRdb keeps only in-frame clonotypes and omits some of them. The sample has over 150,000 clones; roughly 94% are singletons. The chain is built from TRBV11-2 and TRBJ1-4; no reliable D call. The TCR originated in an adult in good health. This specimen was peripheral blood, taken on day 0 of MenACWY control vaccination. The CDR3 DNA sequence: TGTGCCAGCAGCTTGGACGAAAAACTGTTTTTT. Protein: CASSLDEKLFF.